This T cell receptor beta chain was identified during a study of T-cell memory formation after mild COVID-19. Study-level background: In these data, TCR clusters were largely donor specific.

Overall study results and limits: CD4+ contracting clones were found mainly in CM and EM, and CD8+ ones in EMRA.

Germline CDR1 SGHTA, CDR2 FQGNSA. The V end was cut by 5 bases, the J end by 1 base, with 8 bases between. The CDR3 contains 14 residues. TCRdb re-called the 5' RACE reads with MiXCR, one entry per CDR3 protein. Of hundreds of thousands of distinct CDR3 sequences in the sample, roughly 25% were seen once. This clonotype was seen a few times. The antigen remains unidentified. Material: PBMCs or a T cell subset sorted from them (not recorded which). The rearrangement uses TRBV7-2 and TRBJ2-2; D gene ambiguous. This sequence originates from an adult woman who had mild COVID-19 (a few samples of this study predate the infection). Cell type and time point are not known. The CDR3 nucleotides are TGTGCCAGCAGCGAAGACCTGAACACCGGGGAGCTGTTTTTT. Translated: CASSEDLNTGELFF.